The T cell receptor beta chain described here comes from a study of Ad26.COV2.S vaccination and SARS-CoV-2 variants. Points from the study as a whole: Researchers reported similar non-spike TCR breadth in vaccine and placebo recipients. A substantial breadth of spike-specific CD8+ and CD4+ T cell responses after vaccination has been reported. Higher spike-specific TCR breadth was found in vaccine recipients than in placebo recipients.

Germline trimming cut 0 bases from V and 6 bases from J; bases unmatched to any gene: 10. There are 17 residues in the CDR3. CDR1 is LGHDT and CDR2 is YNNKEL in the germline V gene (reference sequence). Points on this clone: Its antigen remains unknown.

The method was immunoSEQ multiplex PCR; TCRdb's version includes in-frame clones alone and lacks a portion of them. The data show some 190,000 clones, 70% to 90% seen once. The chain joins TRBV3-1 (or the pseudogene TRBV3-2) to TRBJ2-2; TRBD1 matches 7 bases. The material sequenced was peripheral blood, taken after recovery from COVID-19. The TCR sequence derives from a human donor who had recovered from COVID-19. In nucleotides, the CDR3 is TGTGCCAGCAGCCAAGATTCGAGGGGGCAATTAGCCGGGGAGCTGTTTTTT. Translated, it gives CASSQDSRGQLAGELFF.